This T cell receptor (beta chain) comes out of a study of blood T cell repertoires in COVID-19. Study details: Samples taken during acute and convalescent COVID-19 were collected in the United States, Italy and Spain. From T cells, B-cell-depleted T cells, or PBMCs came the material, which was cDNA or gDNA.

Source study methods: Scientists estimated how many nucleated cells there were by amplifying reference gene primers. Sequencing used immunoSEQ multiplex PCR; TCRdb keeps in-frame clones, though not all of them. That table is the source of V, J and clone size, and D and trimming were worked out from the DNA. The sample holds some 250,000 clones; 70% to 90% are singletons and the top ten take 0.8%. The sequence derives from a woman younger than 45 with acute or convalescent COVID-19. The material sequenced was peripheral blood.

The CDR3: CASSAVAQGGEKLFF. CDR3 sequence (DNA): TGTGCCAGCAGCGCCGTGGCGCAGGGTGGCGAAAAACTGTTTTTT. The gene calls are TRBV9 and TRBJ1-4, with D perhaps matching TRBD1 (5 bases). There are 15 residues in the CDR3. CDR1 SGDLS and CDR2 YYNGEE come from the germline V gene. The V end was cut by 3 bases, the J end by 8 bases, with 17 bases between.